This TCR beta chain was identified during a study of blood T cell repertoires in COVID-19. TCRdb's table, derived via immunoSEQ multiplex PCR, lists solely in-frame clones and lacks some. The table lists about 130,000 clones, over 75% of them singletons, with roughly 15% in the top ten. The germline V gene has CDR1 KGHSH and CDR2 LQKENI. J lost 2 bases, V lost 6 bases, and 4 bases had no gene match. This CDR3 has 14 amino acids. Recruited during active infection, patients (from Seattle) were subsequently followed longitudinally. The V gene is TRBV18, the J gene TRBJ2-5; 9 bases match TRBD1. The source of this sequence is a man aged 25-45 years with COVID-19, enrolled during active disease. Sequenced material: peripheral blood. CDR3 amino acids: CASSTGTGQETQYF. The DNA for the CDR3 is TGTGCCAGCTCGACAGGGACAGGGCAAGAGACCCAGTACTTC.